This paragraph covers one T cell receptor beta chain sequence. Reverse transcription used roughly 0.5 to 1 ug RNA and random hexamers. Across 54 Vbeta and 13 Jbeta, TCR beta CDR3 was amplified with immunoSEQ multiplex PCR. TCRdb re-derived calls from the immunoSEQ multiplex PCR reads in MiXCR, one entry per CDR3 protein. The data contain around 130,000 distinct CDR3 sequences, approximately 79% of them singletons. High-throughput TCR beta sequencing covered peripheral CD8+ and CD4+ T cells. In the multiple sclerosis control group, patients were treatment-naive and had stable or active relapsing-remitting disease. V trimming: 6 bases; J trimming: 0 bases; junction bases outside the gene matches: 5. The CDR3 loop spans 16 amino acids. CDR1 MNHNS and CDR2 SASEGT come from the germline V gene. The data are from a study of CD8 T cells in Susac syndrome.

The chain employs TRBV6-1 and TRBJ2-2; 9 bases agree with TRBD2. The sequenced material came from CD8+ T cells from PBMCs. The clonotype comes from a human donor with multiple sclerosis. The CDR3 DNA reads TGTGCCAGCAGAAGACTAGCGGAGCCGAACACCGGGGAGCTGTTTTTT. It yields the protein CASRRLAEPNTGELFF.